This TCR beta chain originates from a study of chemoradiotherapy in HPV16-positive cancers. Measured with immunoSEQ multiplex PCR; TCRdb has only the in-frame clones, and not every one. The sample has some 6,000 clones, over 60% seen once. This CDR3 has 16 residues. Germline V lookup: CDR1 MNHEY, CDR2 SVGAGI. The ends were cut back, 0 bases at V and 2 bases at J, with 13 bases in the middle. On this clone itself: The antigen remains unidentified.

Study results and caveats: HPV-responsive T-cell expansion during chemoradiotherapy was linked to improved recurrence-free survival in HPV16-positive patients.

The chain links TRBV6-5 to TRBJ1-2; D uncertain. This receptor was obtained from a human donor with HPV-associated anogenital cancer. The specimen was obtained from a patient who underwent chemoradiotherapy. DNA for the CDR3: TGTGCCAGCAGTTACTCTCCCCTGGGCCTAAACTATGGCTACACCTTC. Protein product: CASSYSPLGLNYGYTF.